This passage covers 25 T cell receptor beta chains from one sample sequenced in a study of blood T cell repertoires in COVID-19. Clones were sequenced by immunoSEQ multiplex PCR, and TCRdb holds only the in-frame ones, with some missing. The sample holds roughly 91,000 clones; roughly 84% are singletons and the top ten take roughly 2%. Material for sequencing was peripheral blood. Every receptor here comes from a man in his sixties or seventies with active or convalescent COVID-19.

This chain links TRBV28 with TRBJ2-7; TRBD2 matches 7 bases. The germline gives CDR1 MDHEN, CDR2 SYDVKM. J lost 2 bases, V lost 2 bases, and 3 bases had no gene match. The CDR3 loop spans 14 amino acids. CDR3 loop: CASSLKGRAYEQYF. CDR3 bases: TGTGCCAGCAGTTTAAAGGGGAGGGCCTACGAGCAGTACTTC.

This clone came up once. This rearrangement joins TRBV18 to TRBJ1-1, with unresolved D. The CDR3 has 12 amino acids. Germline CDR1 is KGHSH and CDR2 is LQKENI. V gave up 1 base and J gave up 4 bases, with 4 bases separating them. DNA for the CDR3: TGTGCCAGCTCACCACTTAGCACTGAAGCTTTCTTT. Its protein product is CASSPLSTEAFF.

This chain uses TRBV19 with TRBJ1-4, with 7 bases matching TRBD1. After removal of 7 bases from V and 4 bases from J, the junction contained 9 bases not matched to a gene. The CDR3 is 15 residues long. The germline V gene encodes CDR1 LNHDA and CDR2 SQIVND (reference sequence). For the CDR3, the DNA is TGTGCCAGTAAAAACTCGGACAGGTTTAATGAAAAACTGTTTTTT. Residues: CASKNSDRFNEKLFF.

The rearrangement links TRBV6-5 to TRBJ1-4; D is uncertain. Germline V lookup: CDR1 MNHEY, CDR2 SVGAGI. The length of the CDR3 is 15 residues. Trimming left V 6 bases short and J 0 bases short, with 11 bases between. The CDR3 coding sequence is TGTGCCAGCAGCGCCGGGGATGCAACTAATGAAAAACTGTTTTTT. Amino acids: CASSAGDATNEKLFF.

V usage is TRBV4-3 and J usage is TRBJ1-3; D possibly corresponds to TRBD1 (5 bases). The germline V and J ends were trimmed by 0 bases and 0 bases, with 9 bases remaining between them. Germline loops: CDR1 LGHNA, CDR2 YSLEER. The CDR3 has 16 amino acids. CDR3: CASSQDRASSGNTIYF. CDR3 nucleotides: TGCGCCAGCAGCCAAGACAGGGCTAGCTCTGGAAACACCATATATTTT.

This clone was counted only a few times. This chain uses TRBV5-6 with TRBJ2-7, with 10 bases that match TRBD1. Per the germline V gene, CDR1 is SGHDT and CDR2 is YYEEEE. The V and J ends lost 0 bases and 1 base, in that order; junction bases with no gene match: 4. The CDR3 runs to 16 residues. CDR3 region: CASSLVRDRGSYEQYF. The CDR3 nucleotides are TGTGCCAGCAGCTTGGTACGGGACAGGGGTTCCTACGAGCAGTACTTC.

The V call is TRBV5-6, the J call TRBJ1-5; a possible D gene is TRBD1 (5 bases). There are 15 residues in the CDR3. CDR1 and CDR2 from the germline V gene are SGHDT and YYEEEE. V was shortened by 2 bases and J by 1 base, with 10 bases between the two germline ends. CDR3 in amino acids: CASSLRSGSNQPQHF. The CDR3 coding sequence is TGTGCCAGCAGCTTAAGGTCAGGGAGCAATCAGCCCCAGCATTTT.

This chain links TRBV18 with TRBJ1-4, with D hard to call. This CDR3 comprises 16 residues. CDR1 and CDR2 (germline): KGHSH, LQKENI. Trimming cost V 3 bases and J 4 bases, with 15 bases left between them. Here the CDR3 DNA reads TGTGCCAGCTCACCCAACCTGAGGGCGCTTAATGAAAAACTGTTTTTT. This gives the protein CASSPNLRALNEKLFF.

The chain couples TRBV7-3 to TRBJ2-7; D not certain. The germline V gene has CDR1 SGHTA and CDR2 FQGTGA. V lost 3 bases and J 5 bases, leaving 5 bases between the germline ends. The CDR3 sequence is 11 residues long. In DNA form, the CDR3 reads TGTGCCAGCAGCTTTAGAAACGAGCAGTACTTC. Translated, it gives CASSFRNEQYF.

The chain has TRBV5-4 and TRBJ2-7, with D possibly being TRBD1 (6 bases). V lost 5 bases and J lost 0, with 18 bases in between. Germline lookup yields CDR1 SGHNT and CDR2 YYREEE (reference sequence). This CDR3 is built from 16 residues. CDR3 region: CASSSPTGKNSYEQYF. The CDR3 bases are TGTGCCAGCAGTTCTCCCACAGGGAAGAACTCCTACGAGCAGTACTTC.

The chain links TRBV7-8 to TRBJ1-2; 10 nucleotides align to TRBD1. The germline V gene has CDR1 SGHVS and CDR2 FQNEAQ. V lost 3 bases to trimming and J lost 4 bases; unmatched junction nucleotides: 5. This CDR3 is 15 amino acids long. The CDR3 nucleotides read TGTGCCAGCAGCTTGTCCGGGACAGGGGCCTATGGCTACACCTTC. Protein sequence: CASSLSGTGAYGYTF.

The gene calls are TRBV6-5 and TRBJ2-7; possible D gene TRBD2, 6 bases. The length of the CDR3 is 13 residues. The germline V gene encodes CDR1 MNHEY and CDR2 SVGAGI. Trimming pared 5 bases from V and 4 bases from J, leaving 12 bases between. The CDR3 DNA reads as TGTGCCAGCAGTCTATTAGCGGAATACGAGCAGTACTTC. Encoded protein: CASSLLAEYEQYF.

CDR3 nucleotides: TGTGCCAGCAGTGATGGGACAGGGGGAGGCTACACCTTC. The encoded protein is CASSDGTGGGYTF. The rearrangement joins TRBV12-3 or TRBV12-4 to TRBJ1-2; 11 positions match TRBD1. Trimming removed 5 bases from V and 8 bases from J; junction bases left unmatched: 4. The CDR3 length is 13 residues.

The rearrangement joins TRBV28 to TRBJ1-1; 8 bases agree with TRBD1. This CDR3 spans 15 amino acids. Per the germline V gene, CDR1 is MDHEN and CDR2 is SYDVKM. V gave up 4 bases and J gave up 1 base; unmatched junction bases: 5. The CDR3 bases are TGTGCCAGCAGTTCCCCCGGGACAGGGAACACTGAAGCTTTCTTT. Its translation is CASSSPGTGNTEAFF.

This clone was seen only once. This chain uses TRBV18 with TRBJ2-7, with D hard to call. V shed 4 bases and J shed 3 bases, with 10 bases lying between them. The CDR3 length is 13 residues. Germline CDR1 is KGHSH and CDR2 is LQKENI. The chain's CDR3 is CASSLQARYEQYF. The CDR3 DNA follows: TGTGCCAGCTCACTCCAGGCTCGCTACGAGCAGTACTTC. Based on the CDR3 plus reference TRBV18 and TRBJ2-7, the full variable domain is NAGVMQNPRHLVRRRGQEARLRCSPMKGHSHVYWYRQLPEEGLKFMVYLQKENIIDESGMPKERFSAEFPKEGPSILRIQQVVRGDSAAYFCASSLQARYEQYFGPGTRLTVT.

This chain connects TRBV2 to TRBJ2-7; 8 positions match TRBD1. J was trimmed by 3 bases and V by 7 bases; bases with no gene match: 8. The germline V gene has CDR1 SNHLY and CDR2 FYNNEI. The CDR3 loop spans 14 amino acids. In DNA, the CDR3 is TGTGCCAGCAAGATCCGGGGACAGGACTACGAGCAGTACTTC. It encodes CASKIRGQDYEQYF.

Notes on this clone: The sample holds other DNA sequences that translate to the same CDR3. This sequence joins TRBV10-3 and TRBJ1-2, with D uncertain. Looked up from germline, CDR1 is ENHRY and CDR2 is SYGVKD. V lost 0 bases to trimming and J lost 3 bases, with 8 bases between them. CDR3 length: 14 residues. As DNA, the CDR3 is TGTGCCATCAGTGAGTCGAGGGAGTACTATGGCTACACCTTC. Encoded protein: CAISESREYYGYTF.

This clone was seen only a few times. The V and J genes are TRBV7-9 and TRBJ2-5; the match to TRBD2 covers 8 bases. CDR1 is SEHNR and CDR2 is FQNEAQ in the germline V gene (reference sequence). This CDR3 spans 15 amino acids. V was pared by 5 bases and J by 5 bases, with 10 bases of the junction left unmatched. CDR3 sequence reads: CASSILAGFAETQYF. The DNA for the CDR3 is TGTGCCAGCAGCATCTTAGCGGGGTTTGCGGAGACCCAGTACTTC.

This clone was detected a few times. V gene TRBV7-9 combines with J gene TRBJ1-2; no clear D. In germline, CDR1 is SEHNR, CDR2 FQNEAQ (reference sequence). The CDR3 consists of 13 residues. The germline V and J ends were trimmed by 0 bases and 10 bases, with 12 bases remaining between them. The CDR3 is CASSLAYGSSYTF. DNA of the CDR3: TGTGCCAGCAGCTTAGCGTACGGGAGCTCCTACACCTTC. Variable domain in full (rest from reference TRBV7-9 and TRBJ1-2): DTGVSQNPRHKITKRGQNVTFRCDPISEHNRLYWYRQTLGQGPEFLTYFQNEAQLEKSRLLSDRFSAERPKGSFSTLEIQRTEQGDSAMYLCASSLAYGSSYTFGSGTRLTVV.

The genes are TRBV5-5 and TRBJ1-2, with D hard to call. Germline CDR1 is SGHKS and CDR2 is YYEKEE (reference sequence). The CDR3 totals 14 residues. V was pared by 0 bases and J by 0 bases, with 6 bases between. In nucleotides, the CDR3 is TGTGCCAGCAGCTTGGCTACGGCTAACTATGGCTACACCTTC. Translating gives CASSLATANYGYTF.

The chain is built from TRBV7-9 and TRBJ2-2, with 8 bases matching TRBD1. The CDR3 consists of 15 residues. The V gene's germline CDR1 is SEHNR and CDR2 FQNEAQ (reference sequence). V lost 5 bases, J lost 5 bases, and 7 bases stayed unmatched. CDR3 in amino acids: CASSPPGQATGELFF. CDR3 coding DNA: TGTGCCAGCAGCCCCCCGGGACAGGCTACCGGGGAGCTGTTTTTT.

V is TRBV19 and J is TRBJ2-6; 7 nucleotides agree with TRBD1. V shed 5 bases, J shed 0 bases, and the junction held 13 bases outside the gene matches. The CDR3 is 19 residues long. Looked up from germline, CDR1 is LNHDA and CDR2 is SQIVND (reference sequence). CDR3 residues: CASSPIVFGQVSGANVLTF. In nucleotides, the CDR3 is TGTGCCAGTAGTCCGATTGTCTTTGGACAGGTCTCTGGGGCCAACGTCCTGACTTTC.

The CDR3 protein is CASSFSRGGLGNEQFF. As DNA, the CDR3 is TGTGCCAGCAGCTTCTCGCGGGGGGGCCTCGGTAATGAGCAGTTCTTC. The genes are TRBV7-2 and TRBJ2-1; 9 bases match TRBD2. V lost 3 bases and J lost 7; bases outside the gene matches: 10. Germline V lookup: CDR1 SGHTA, CDR2 FQGNSA. This CDR3 is built from 16 residues.

The rearrangement links TRBV10-3 to TRBJ2-7; perhaps TRBD2 as D (6 bases). This CDR3 has 13 residues. CDR1 is ENHRY, CDR2 SYGVKD, per germline. Trimming cost V 5 bases and J 4 bases, with 12 bases left between them. CDR3 in amino acids: CAISLEGLYEQYF. CDR3 bases: TGTGCCATCAGTTTGGAGGGGCTGTACGAGCAGTACTTC.

This chain links TRBV5-1 with TRBJ1-5, with D perhaps TRBD1 (6 bases). CDR3 length equals 16 residues. V lost 4 bases and J lost 4, with 18 bases in between. From germline, CDR1 is SGHRS and CDR2 YFSETQ. CDR3 amino acids: CASSLEGGAGNQPQHF. The CDR3 DNA follows: TGCGCCAGCAGCCTGGAAGGGGGGGCGGGTAATCAGCCCCAGCATTTT.